The following is a T cell receptor beta chain sequence with its context. The data were taken from a study of blood T cell repertoires in COVID-19. Overall study: The United States, Italy and Spain provided the acute and convalescent COVID-19 samples. Sources were T cells, B-cell-depleted T cells, or PBMCs; the material itself was cDNA or gDNA.

V lost 6 bases to trimming and J lost 3 bases, with 15 bases between them. Germline-derived CDR1 and CDR2 are SGHRS and YFSETQ. The CDR3 has 14 amino acids. Profiled with immunoSEQ multiplex PCR; TCRdb holds only in-frame clones, not every one. Of roughly 90,000 clones detected, over 80% appear once; the ten largest clones hold approximately 2.3%. This clonotype was sampled from an older woman with acute or convalescent COVID-19. The sample comprised peripheral blood. The V and J genes are TRBV5-1 and TRBJ1-1, with no clear D. The CDR3 DNA follows: TGCGCCAGCACCGACCCTGCCCGGGACACTGAAGCTTTCTTT. Amino acid sequence: CASTDPARDTEAFF.